This T cell receptor beta chain stems from a study of blood T cell repertoires in COVID-19. Study at large: Collection of acute and convalescent COVID-19 samples took place in the United States, Italy and Spain. Sources were T cells, B-cell-depleted T cells, or PBMCs; the material itself was cDNA or gDNA.

Recruited during active infection, patients (from Seattle) were subsequently followed longitudinally. Authors' methods: Reference gene primer amplification gave nucleated cell count estimates. Sequencing used immunoSEQ multiplex PCR; TCRdb keeps in-frame clones, though not all of them. V, J and clone size reflect that table, while D and trimming were determined from the DNA. The table records 300,000 or so clones, more than 85% of them present only once. There are 18 residues in the CDR3. CDR1 and CDR2 (germline): SGHTA, FQGNSA. Trimming took 1 base from V and 2 from J, leaving 20 bases between them. The sequence came from a young woman with COVID-19, enrolled during active disease. The material sequenced was peripheral blood. V is TRBV7-2 and J is TRBJ2-5; TRBD2 might be the D (6 bases). CDR3 sequence (DNA): TGTGCCAGCAGCTTAGGGTGGCGGGACCCAGCCCTTCAAGAGACCCAGTACTTC. Translation gives CASSLGWRDPALQETQYF.